Shown below are 11 T cell receptor beta chains from a single sample sequenced in a study of control samples from healthy donors and cancer patients (dated by TCRdb to between 2020 and 2021). Receptor libraries were prepared by the immunoSEQ multiplex PCR assay. TCRdb retrieved this table from immuneACCESS and kept in-frame rearrangements only. Not all clones are present; in checked studies, unresolved V genes account for under half, and no reason is known for the remainder. The sample records fewer than 120,000 clones, roughly 90% of which are singletons. Approximately 3.7% of the sample is in the top ten clones. Sequencing used PBMCs. These receptors came from a woman aged 55-70 years with lung cancer.

V and J are TRBV7-2 and TRBJ2-7; the match to TRBD1 covers 8 bases. The V gene end was trimmed by 0 bases and the J gene end by 4 bases; junction bases not matched to a gene: 11. Germline-derived CDR1 and CDR2 are SGHTA and FQGNSA. CDR3 size: 17 residues. CDR3 DNA sequence: TGTGCCAGCAGCTTAGCATCCCGGACAGGGACTGTATACGAGCAGTACTTC. This encodes CASSLASRTGTVYEQYF. Together with reference TRBV7-2 and TRBJ2-7, the CDR3 gives the full variable domain: GAGVSQSPSNKVTEKGKDVELRCDPISGHTALYWYRQSLGQGLEFLIYFQGNSAPDKSGLPSDRFSAERTGGSVSTLTIQRTQQEDSAVYLCASSLASRTGTVYEQYFGPGTRLTVT.

The sample holds a few counts of this clone. The V gene is TRBV2, the J gene TRBJ2-3, with D tentatively TRBD2 (6 bases). The V end lost 7 bases, the J end lost 4 bases, and 12 bases lay between the germline ends. The CDR3 totals 13 residues. Germline lookup yields CDR1 SNHLY and CDR2 FYNNEI. This CDR3 reads CASNWGDADTQYF. The CDR3 coding sequence is TGTGCCAGCAATTGGGGGGACGCAGATACGCAGTATTTT.

The rearrangement uses TRBV11-1 and TRBJ2-5; D gene uncertain. V gave up 6 bases and J gave up 11 bases, with 16 bases separating them. The CDR3 covers 12 residues. The germline CDR1 and CDR2 sequences are SGHAT and FQDESV (reference sequence). This chain's CDR3 is CASSFDRLLQYF. As DNA, the CDR3 is TGTGCCAGCAGTTTTGACCGGCTACTGCAGTACTTC.

This clone is a singleton in its sample. The chain combines TRBV19 with TRBJ1-2; 7 nucleotides line up with TRBD1. The CDR3 sequence is 16 residues long. CDR1 is LNHDA, CDR2 SQIVND, per germline (reference sequence). V lost 4 bases to trimming and J lost 0 bases; unmatched junction nucleotides: 8. CDR3 DNA: TGTGCCAGTAGTACCCCCGGAGGGGGCTCTAACTATGGCTACACCTTC. It codes for CASSTPGGGSNYGYTF.

CDR3 DNA sequence: TGCGCCAGCAGCTTGGGCAGACAGGGTAACATTCAGTACTTC. The encoded protein is CASSLGRQGNIQYF. The rearrangement uses TRBV5-1 and TRBJ2-4; TRBD1 agrees at 7 bases. Germline CDR1 SGHRS, CDR2 YFSETQ. The CDR3 extends over 14 amino acids. The V and J ends lost 0 bases and 7 bases, in that order; junction bases with no gene match: 4.

The gene calls are TRBV7-8 and TRBJ1-1; TRBD1 might be the D (5 bases). In germline, CDR1 is SGHVS, CDR2 FQNEAQ. The length of the CDR3 is 15 residues. Trimming removed 5 bases at V and 4 bases at J, with 17 bases between. CDR3 protein: CASSPRIGGSTEAFF. The CDR3 DNA reads as TGTGCCAGCAGCCCAAGGATCGGGGGTAGCACTGAAGCTTTCTTT. Filled out from reference TRBV7-8 and TRBJ1-1, the complete variable domain reads GAGVSQSPRYKVAKRGQDVALRCDPISGHVSLFWYQQALGQGPEFLTYFQNEAQLDKSGLPSDRFFAERPEGSVSTLKIQRTQQEDSAVYLCASSPRIGGSTEAFFGQGTRLTVV.

The V and J genes are TRBV7-9 and TRBJ1-1, with D tentatively TRBD1 (5 bases). The CDR3 spans 15 residues. The germline gives CDR1 SEHNR, CDR2 FQNEAQ (reference sequence). V was pared by 5 bases and J by 5 bases, with 18 bases between. CDR3 in DNA: TGTGCCAGCAGCCCCGCCGGGACGGGAAGGACTGAAGCTTTCTTT. It is translated as CASSPAGTGRTEAFF.

Comments on this clone: The same CDR3 can be traced to other DNA sequences in this sample. The chain couples TRBV18 to TRBJ1-1; tentatively, D is TRBD1 (5 bases). The CDR3 extends over 13 amino acids. Trimming took off 6 bases at V and 7 bases at J, with 15 bases between the two ends. Germline V gene lookup returns CDR1 KGHSH and CDR2 LQKENI. Written as DNA, the CDR3 is TGTGCCAGCTCCCCCCAAGGGGACGGTGAAGCTTTCTTT. Translated: CASSPQGDGEAFF. Full variable domain (rest looked up from reference TRBV18 and TRBJ1-1): NAGVMQNPRHLVRRRGQEARLRCSPMKGHSHVYWYRQLPEEGLKFMVYLQKENIIDESGMPKERFSAEFPKEGPSILRIQQVVRGDSAAYFCASSPQGDGEAFFGQGTRLTVV.

This clone was seen a single time. CDR3 in DNA: TGCGCCAGCAGCGTACAAACGGGGACGAATGAAGCTTTCTTT. Translated, it gives CASSVQTGTNEAFF. V usage is TRBV5-1 and J usage is TRBJ1-1; tentative D call: TRBD1 (5 bases). Germline-derived CDR1 and CDR2 are SGHRS and YFSETQ. This CDR3 contains 14 residues. V was cut by 4 bases and J by 7 bases, with 17 bases left in between.

In DNA form, the CDR3 reads TGTGCCAGCAGTTTGATGGACTACGAGCAGTACTTC. Amino acid sequence: CASSLMDYEQYF. This chain links TRBV12-3 or TRBV12-4 with TRBJ2-7, with D hard to call. V was clipped by 3 bases and J by 3 bases, with 6 bases between them. There are 12 residues in the CDR3.

The chain joins TRBV6-5 to TRBJ2-2, with TRBD1 matching 7 bases. J lost 0 bases, V lost 8 bases, and 6 bases had no gene match. This CDR3 is 15 amino acids long. Germline lookup yields CDR1 MNHEY and CDR2 SVGAGI. CDR3 DNA: TGTGCCAGCTATCCCGGGACAGCGAACACCGGGGAGCTGTTTTTT. Translation: CASYPGTANTGELFF.